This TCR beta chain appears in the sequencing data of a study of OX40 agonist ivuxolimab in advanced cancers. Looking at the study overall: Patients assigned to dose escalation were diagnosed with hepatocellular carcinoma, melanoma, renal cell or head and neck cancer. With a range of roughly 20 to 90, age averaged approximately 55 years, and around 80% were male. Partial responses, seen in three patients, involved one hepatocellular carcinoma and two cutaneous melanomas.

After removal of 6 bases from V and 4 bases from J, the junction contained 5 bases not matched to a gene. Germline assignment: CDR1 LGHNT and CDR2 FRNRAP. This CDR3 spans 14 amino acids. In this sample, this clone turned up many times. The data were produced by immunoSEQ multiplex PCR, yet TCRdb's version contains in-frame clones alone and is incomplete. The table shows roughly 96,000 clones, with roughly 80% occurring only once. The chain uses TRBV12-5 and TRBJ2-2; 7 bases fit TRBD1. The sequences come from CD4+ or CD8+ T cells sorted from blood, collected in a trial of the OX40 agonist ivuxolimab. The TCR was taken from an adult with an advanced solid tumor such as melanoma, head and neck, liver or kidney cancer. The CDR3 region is CASGSGQFTGELFF. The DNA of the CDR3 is TGTGCTAGTGGCTCGGGACAGTTCACCGGGGAGCTGTTTTTT.